This T cell receptor (beta chain) came from a study of blood T cell repertoires in COVID-19. For the study at large: From T cells, B-cell-depleted T cells, or PBMCs came the material, which was cDNA or gDNA.

Method: immunoSEQ multiplex PCR; TCRdb's copy keeps in-frame clones and lacks some. This sample carries 200,000 to 250,000 clones, around nine tenths of them seen once, and the ten largest clones take 1.5%. Sequencing used peripheral blood. This TCR came from a man in his late teens or twenties with active or convalescent COVID-19.

The CDR3 loop reads CASSGITGGFGYTF. In DNA form, the CDR3 reads TGTGCCAGCAGCGGTATAACAGGGGGCTTTGGCTACACCTTC. This chain joins TRBV6-5 and TRBJ1-2; 9 nucleotides line up with TRBD1. This CDR3 region has 14 residues. V lost 6 bases and J lost 7; bases outside the gene matches: 9. Germline-derived CDR1 and CDR2 are MNHEY and SVGAGI.